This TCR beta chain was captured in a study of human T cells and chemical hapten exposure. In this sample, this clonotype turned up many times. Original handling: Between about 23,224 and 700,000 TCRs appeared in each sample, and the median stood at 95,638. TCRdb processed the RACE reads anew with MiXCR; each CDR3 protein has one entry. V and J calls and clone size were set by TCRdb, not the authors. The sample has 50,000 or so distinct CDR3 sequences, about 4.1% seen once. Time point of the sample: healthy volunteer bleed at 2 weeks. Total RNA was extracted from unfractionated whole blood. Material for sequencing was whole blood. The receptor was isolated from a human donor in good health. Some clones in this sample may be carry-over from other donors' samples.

In DNA, the CDR3 is TGTGCCAGCCGGAACACCGGGGAGCTGTTTTTT. Protein sequence: CASRNTGELFF. The chain recombines TRBV25-1 with TRBJ2-2; D not certain. The V end was cut by 8 bases, the J end by 1 base, with 2 bases between. This CDR3 is built from 11 residues. Germline loops: CDR1 MGHDK, CDR2 SYGVNS.